This TCR beta chain was found in a study of identifying expanded T cells in peripheral blood (dated by TCRdb to between 2018 and 2020). Broadly, across the study: Technical replicates were generated by sequencing separate aliquots of the same genomic DNA pool, with four replicates compared pairwise. The paper as a whole reports these results and caveats: Across all healthy-donor time intervals, the beta-binomial model significantly cut both the number of clones called differentially abundant and the false-positive rate. The binomial model flagged around 1.1 differentially abundant clones between technical replicates, compared with approximately 15 over two weeks and about 20 over about four weeks. Variance in clone template counts between two-week samples significantly increased with total template count across all healthy donors. The authors expected biological variance in healthy repertoires might increase further over much longer intervals such as months to years.

Based on the germline V gene, the CDR1 and CDR2 sequences are LGHNA and YSLEER. Inclusive of the bounding cysteine and phenylalanine, the CDR3 is 16 residues long. Only CDR3 DNA is held: 48 bases, read in frame from base 1. V loses 1 base, J loses 7 bases, and the germline ends lie 19 bases apart. No immune events such as infections were documented for the healthy donors during the collection period. Blood repertoires from healthy donors were used as a training cohort for calibrating time-dependent variance in a beta-binomial model of differential abundance of T-cell clones. The training cohort was composed of some ten healthy donors, 3 female and 7 male. An age range of about 29 to 70 years, with an average of around 42 years, was recorded for the donors. Whole blood, obtained from a commercial supplier, was collected from each healthy donor at three time points spaced approximately two weeks apart. Genomic DNA was extracted from unsorted whole blood for immunosequencing.

TCRbeta CDR3 regions were profiled with the immunoSEQ Assay using bias-controlled multiplex PCR amplification of genomic DNA. For the original study's pipeline: The absolute abundance of each unique TCRbeta CDR3 region was quantified after sequences were collapsed and filtered. Differential abundance was assessed using a binomial (Fisher-equivalent) model and a beta-binomial model in which time-dependent variance fitted from healthy donors was added. Clones with fewer than 5 combined templates were removed, and a clone was called differentially abundant if the clone's Benjamini-Hochberg FDR was below 0.01. Beta-binomial variance was modeled as a function of total template count across the two samples using the form v = (b*log(k)+a)^2. The source is immuneACCESS, and TCRdb retained only in-frame sequences with V and J called. Part of the clones is not carried over; for the studies checked, unresolved V genes explain less than half of this, and the remainder is unexplained. The V and J calls and the clone size are those of that table, but D and trimming were determined from the DNA. For this sample there are 80,000 or so clones; approximately 84% appear just once. Clones ranked in the top ten supply about 18% of the sample.

To note about this clone: Its cognate antigen has yet to be identified. Nothing much larger sits one base from this clone, and base qualities are not available.

The rearrangement combines TRBV4-3 with TRBJ2-5, with the D call perhaps TRBD1 or TRBD2, as 5 bases match in each case. This receptor was taken from a person between 18 and 69 years old in good health. The sequenced sample was blood. CDR3 reads: CASSQVLALGAGTQYF. At the DNA level, the sequence is TGCGCCAGCAGCCAAGTCTTAGCGTTAGGGGCGGGGACCCAGTACTTC.